The source of this T cell receptor beta chain is a study of OX40 agonist ivuxolimab in advanced cancers. In the study overall: Head and neck, renal cell, melanoma or hepatocellular carcinoma were the cancers that dose-escalation patients had.

The assay was immunoSEQ multiplex PCR, and TCRdb's table has in-frame clones only and misses some. The data contain just over 95,000 clones, roughly 90% of them singletons. Overall study findings and caveats: Low normalized T-cell clonal expansion also characterized some of the nonresponders.

Details on this clone: What it binds is not known.

V lost 3 bases to trimming and J lost 4 bases; unmatched junction nucleotides: 9. CDR3 size: 16 residues. Germline assignment: CDR1 MGHRA and CDR2 YSYEKL. Sequencing used CD4+ or CD8+ T cells sorted from blood, obtained in a trial of the OX40 agonist ivuxolimab. The TCR sequence derives from an adult with an advanced solid tumor such as melanoma, head and neck, liver or kidney cancer. This chain links TRBV4-1 with TRBJ2-3, with 8 positions matching TRBD2. The CDR3 DNA reads TGCGCCAGCAGCCAGGTAGTTGCGGGAGGCTCAGATACGCAGTATTTT. Protein: CASSQVVAGGSDTQYF.